Listed below are T cell receptor beta chains from one sample, sequenced in a study of T cell responses to AZD1222 COVID-19 vaccine. The data were produced by immunoSEQ multiplex PCR, yet TCRdb's version contains in-frame clones alone and is incomplete. The sample shows around 170,000 clones, just over 90% of them seen only once. The material was peripheral blood, obtained on day 0 of AZD1222 vaccination. The receptors originated from an adult in good health. Both conserved end residues are part of each CDR3. A D gene is named only where the DNA matches it firmly. Expanded clones get a size class; other rows say once, few or many, or leave the size out.

j_call,clone_size,v_call,d_call,cdr3_aa,cdr3_nt
TRBJ1-4,.,TRBV19,.,CASSIARNSEKLFF,TGTGCCAGTAGTATAGCGCGGAATAGTGAAAAACTGTTTTTT
TRBJ2-5,.,TRBV10-3,.,CAISDGGRIAETQYF,TGTGCCATCAGTGACGGCGGCAGGATAGCGGAGACCCAGTACTTC
TRBJ2-1,.,TRBV9,TRBD2,CASSVVTSGYNEQFF,TGTGCCAGCAGCGTAGTAACTAGCGGATACAATGAGCAGTTCTTC
TRBJ1-1,once,TRBV29-1,TRBD1,CSGHTGGGEAFF,TGCAGCGGGCACACAGGGGGGGGTGAAGCTTTCTTT
TRBJ2-7,.,TRBV7-2,.,CASSPGIEDYEQYF,TGTGCCAGCAGCCCTGGTATCGAGGACTACGAGCAGTACTTC
TRBJ1-5,.,TRBV5-6,.,CASSLSSWVGSNQPQHF,TGTGCCAGCAGCTTGAGTTCTTGGGTGGGTAGTAATCAGCCCCAGCATTTT
TRBJ2-1,once,TRBV18,TRBD1,CASSPQGAPYNEQFF,TGTGCCAGCTCGCCACAGGGGGCTCCCTACAATGAGCAGTTCTTC
TRBJ2-5,.,TRBV7-9,TRBD1,CASSPTDRATRETQYF,TGTGCCAGCAGTCCAACTGACAGGGCTACTAGAGAGACCCAGTACTTC
TRBJ1-1,.,TRBV5-1,.,CASSRSGPGAEAFF,TGCGCCAGCAGCCGCAGCGGGCCGGGTGCTGAAGCTTTCTTT
TRBJ2-2,.,TRBV6-2/TRBV6-3,TRBD2,CASSYGVAGGPGELFF,TGTGCCAGCAGTTACGGAGTAGCGGGGGGGCCCGGGGAGCTGTTTTTT
TRBJ2-1,.,TRBV28,.,CASSLRPPRGRFF,TGTGCCAGCAGTTTAAGGCCTCCCCGGGGACGGTTCTTC
TRBJ2-5,few,TRBV6-5,TRBD1,CASRRTGKETQYF,TGTGCCAGCAGGCGGACAGGGAAAGAGACCCAGTACTTC
TRBJ2-3,.,TRBV9,.,CASSTTRDTQYDTQYF,TGTGCCAGCAGCACAACCCGGGACACACAATACGATACGCAGTATTTT
TRBJ2-1,.,TRBV10-2,.,CATNLDSYNEQFF,TGCGCCACCAACTTGGACTCCTACAATGAGCAGTTCTTC
TRBJ1-5,.,TRBV27,.,CASSLQGIGNQPQHF,TGTGCCAGCAGCCTCCAGGGTATCGGCAATCAGCCCCAGCATTTT